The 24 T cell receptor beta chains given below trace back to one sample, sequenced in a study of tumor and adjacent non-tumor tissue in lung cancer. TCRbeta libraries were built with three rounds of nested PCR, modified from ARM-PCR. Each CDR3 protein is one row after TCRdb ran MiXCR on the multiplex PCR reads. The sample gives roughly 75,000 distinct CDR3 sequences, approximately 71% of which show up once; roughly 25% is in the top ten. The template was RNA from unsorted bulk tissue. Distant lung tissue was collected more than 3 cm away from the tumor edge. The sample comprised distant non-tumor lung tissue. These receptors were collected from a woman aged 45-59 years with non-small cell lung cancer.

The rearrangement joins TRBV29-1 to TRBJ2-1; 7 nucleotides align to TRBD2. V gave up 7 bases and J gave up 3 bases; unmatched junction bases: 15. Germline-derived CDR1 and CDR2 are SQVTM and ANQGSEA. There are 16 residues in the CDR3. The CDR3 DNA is TGCAGCGCCCCGACTAGCATGAGGACCTACTACAATGAGCAGTTCTTC. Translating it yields CSAPTSMRTYYNEQFF.

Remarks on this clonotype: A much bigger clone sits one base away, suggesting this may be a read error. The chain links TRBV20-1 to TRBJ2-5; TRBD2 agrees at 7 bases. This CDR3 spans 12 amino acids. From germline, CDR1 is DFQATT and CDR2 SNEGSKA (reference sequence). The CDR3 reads CSHAGDQETQYF. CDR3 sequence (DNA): TGCAGCCATGCGGGAGATCAAGAGACCCAGTACTTC.

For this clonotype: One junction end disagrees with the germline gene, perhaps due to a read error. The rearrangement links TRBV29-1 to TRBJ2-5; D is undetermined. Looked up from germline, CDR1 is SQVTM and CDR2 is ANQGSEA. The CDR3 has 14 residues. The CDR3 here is CTVAIRTLLETQYF. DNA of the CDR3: TGCACCGTTGCGATCAGAACGCTTCTAGAGACCCAGTACTTC. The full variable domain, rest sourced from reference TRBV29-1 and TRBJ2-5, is SAVISQKPSRDICQRGTSLTIQCQVDSQVTMMFWYRQQPGQSLTLIATANQGSEATYESGFVIDKFPISRPNLTFSTLTVSNMSPEDSSIYLCTVAIRTLLETQYFGPGTRLLVL.

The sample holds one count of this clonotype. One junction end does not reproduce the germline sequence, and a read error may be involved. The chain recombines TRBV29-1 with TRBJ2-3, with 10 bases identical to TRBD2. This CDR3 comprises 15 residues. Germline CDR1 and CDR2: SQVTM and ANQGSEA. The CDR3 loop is CSVASSSGSIDSQYF. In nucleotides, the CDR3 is TGCAGCGTTGCCTCATCTAGCGGGAGCATAGATTCGCAGTATTTT.

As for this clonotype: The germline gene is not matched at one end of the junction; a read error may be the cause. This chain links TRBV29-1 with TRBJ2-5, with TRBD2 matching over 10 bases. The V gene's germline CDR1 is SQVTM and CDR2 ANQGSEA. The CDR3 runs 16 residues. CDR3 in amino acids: CSVAVNSGRLAETQYF. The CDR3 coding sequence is TGCAGCGTTGCGGTCAATAGCGGGAGGCTTGCGGAGACTCAGTATTTC.

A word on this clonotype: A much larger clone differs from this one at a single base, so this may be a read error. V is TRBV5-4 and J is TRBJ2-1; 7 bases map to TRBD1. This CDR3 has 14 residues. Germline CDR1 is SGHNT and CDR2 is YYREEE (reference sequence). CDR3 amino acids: CTSSFTGTDNEQFF. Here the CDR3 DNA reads TGTACCAGCAGCTTTACAGGGACAGACAATGAGCAGTTCTTC.

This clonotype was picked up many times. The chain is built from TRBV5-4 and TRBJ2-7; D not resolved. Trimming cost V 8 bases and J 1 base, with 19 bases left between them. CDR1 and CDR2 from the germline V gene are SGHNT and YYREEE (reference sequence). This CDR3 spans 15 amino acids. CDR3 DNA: TGTGCCAGTCGAACGGTAGACGCCCCATCCTACGAGCAGTACTTC. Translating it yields CASRTVDAPSYEQYF.

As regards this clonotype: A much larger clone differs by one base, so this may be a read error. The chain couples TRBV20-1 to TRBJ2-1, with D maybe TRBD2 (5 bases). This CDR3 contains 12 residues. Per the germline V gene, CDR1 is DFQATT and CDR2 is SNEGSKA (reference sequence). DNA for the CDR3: TGCAATGCTAGAGATTCGAGGGATGAGCAGTTCTTC. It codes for CNARDSRDEQFF.

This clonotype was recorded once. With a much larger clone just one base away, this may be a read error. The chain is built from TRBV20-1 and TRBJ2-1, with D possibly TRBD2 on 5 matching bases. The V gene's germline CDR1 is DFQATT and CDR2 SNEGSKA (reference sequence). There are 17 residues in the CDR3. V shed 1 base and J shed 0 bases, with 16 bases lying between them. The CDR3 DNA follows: TGCAGTGCTAGAGGTGTTCGGGAATTAAGCTCCTACAATGAGCAGTTCTTC. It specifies CSARGVRELSSYNEQFF.

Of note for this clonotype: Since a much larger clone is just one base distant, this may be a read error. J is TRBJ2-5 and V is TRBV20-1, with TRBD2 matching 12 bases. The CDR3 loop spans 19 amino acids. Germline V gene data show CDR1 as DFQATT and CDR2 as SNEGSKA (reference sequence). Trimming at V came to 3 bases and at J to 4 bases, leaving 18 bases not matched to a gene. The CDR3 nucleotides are TGCAGTGCTAGGGGGGCCGGGCGTCTAGCGGGAGGGATTCGAGAGACCCAGTACTTC. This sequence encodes CSARGAGRLAGGIRETQYF.

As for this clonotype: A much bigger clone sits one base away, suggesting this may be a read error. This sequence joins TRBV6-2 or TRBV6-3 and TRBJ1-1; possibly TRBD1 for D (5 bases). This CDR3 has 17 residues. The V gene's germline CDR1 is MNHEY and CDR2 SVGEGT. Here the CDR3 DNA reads TGTGCCATCAGTTACAGATCCCCCCCGGGACTGAACACTGAAGCTTTCTTT. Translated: CAISYRSPPGLNTEAFF.

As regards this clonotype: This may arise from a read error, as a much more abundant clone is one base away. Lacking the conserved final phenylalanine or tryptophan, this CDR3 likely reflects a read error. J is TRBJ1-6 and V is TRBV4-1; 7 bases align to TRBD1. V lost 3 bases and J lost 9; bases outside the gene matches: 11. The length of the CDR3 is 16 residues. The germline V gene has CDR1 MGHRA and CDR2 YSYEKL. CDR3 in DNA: TGCGCCAGCAGCCACGAATCGACAGGGACGGGTTCACCCCTCCACATT. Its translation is CASSHESTGTGSPLHI.

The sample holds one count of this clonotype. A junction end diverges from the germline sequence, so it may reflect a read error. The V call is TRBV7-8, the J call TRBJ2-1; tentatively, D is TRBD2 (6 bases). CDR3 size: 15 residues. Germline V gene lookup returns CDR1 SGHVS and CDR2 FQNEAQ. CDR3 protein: CASSAATGAYNVQFF. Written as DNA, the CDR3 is TGTGCCAGCAGCGCCGCGACGGGAGCTTACAATGTGCAGTTCTTC.

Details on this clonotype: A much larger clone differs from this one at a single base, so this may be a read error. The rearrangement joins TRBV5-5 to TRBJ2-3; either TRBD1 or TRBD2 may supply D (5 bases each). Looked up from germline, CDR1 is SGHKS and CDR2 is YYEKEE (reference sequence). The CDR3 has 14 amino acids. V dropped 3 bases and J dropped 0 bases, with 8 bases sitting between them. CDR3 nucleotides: TGTGCCAGCAGCTGGGGACGGAGCACAGATACGCAGTATTTT. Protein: CASSWGRSTDTQYF.

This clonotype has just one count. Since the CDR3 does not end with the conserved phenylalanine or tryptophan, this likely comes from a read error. CDR3 DNA sequence: TGTGCCGGCAGTTGGCCGGGACAGGGGTTCACTGAAGCTTTCTTA. It codes for CAGSWPGQGFTEAFL. V is TRBV12-3 or TRBV12-4 and J is TRBJ1-1, with 10 positions matching TRBD1. The CDR3 spans 15 residues.

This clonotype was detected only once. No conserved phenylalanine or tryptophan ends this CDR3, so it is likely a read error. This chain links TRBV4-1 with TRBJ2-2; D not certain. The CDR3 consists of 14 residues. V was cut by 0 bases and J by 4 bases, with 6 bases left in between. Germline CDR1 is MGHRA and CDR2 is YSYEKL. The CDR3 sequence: CASSQEGFTGELFI. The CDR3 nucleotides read TGCGCCAGCAGCCAAGAAGGGTTCACCGGGGAGCTGTTTATT.

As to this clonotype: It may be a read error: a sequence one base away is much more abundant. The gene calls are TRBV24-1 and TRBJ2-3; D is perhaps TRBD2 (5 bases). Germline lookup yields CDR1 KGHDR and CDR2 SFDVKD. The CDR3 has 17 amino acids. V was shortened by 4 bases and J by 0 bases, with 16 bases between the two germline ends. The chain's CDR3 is CATSESRAASSTDTQYF. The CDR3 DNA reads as TGTGCCACCAGTGAGTCCAGAGCGGCCTCTAGCACAGATACGCAGTATTTT.

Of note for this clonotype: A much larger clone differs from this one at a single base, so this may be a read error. The CDR3 nucleotides are TGTGCCAGCACCGACTGGGGACAGGGGTACAATGGGCAGTTCTTC. It codes for CASTDWGQGYNGQFF. This sequence joins TRBV6-2 or TRBV6-3 and TRBJ2-1; TRBD1 agrees at 10 bases. The CDR3 loop spans 15 amino acids. Germline V gene sequence: CDR1 MNHEY, CDR2 SVGEGT.

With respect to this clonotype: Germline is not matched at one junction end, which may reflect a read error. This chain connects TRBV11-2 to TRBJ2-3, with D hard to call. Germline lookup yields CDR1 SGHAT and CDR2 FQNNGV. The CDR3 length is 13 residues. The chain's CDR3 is CASSLNVIATHYF. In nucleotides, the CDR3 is TGTGCCAGCAGCTTAAATGTGATAGCTACGCACTATTTT.

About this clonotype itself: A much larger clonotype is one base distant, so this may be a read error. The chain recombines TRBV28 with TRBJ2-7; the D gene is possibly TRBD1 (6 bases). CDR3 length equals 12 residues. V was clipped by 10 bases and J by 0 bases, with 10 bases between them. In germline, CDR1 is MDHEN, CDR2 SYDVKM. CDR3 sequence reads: CATNRASYEQYF. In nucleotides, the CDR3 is TGTGCCACCAACAGGGCCTCCTACGAGCAGTACTTC.

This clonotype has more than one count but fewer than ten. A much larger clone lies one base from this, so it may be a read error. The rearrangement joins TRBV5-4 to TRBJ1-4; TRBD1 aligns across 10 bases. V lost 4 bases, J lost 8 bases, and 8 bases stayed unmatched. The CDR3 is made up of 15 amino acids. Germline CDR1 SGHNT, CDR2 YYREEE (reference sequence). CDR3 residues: CASSIGQGGREKLFF. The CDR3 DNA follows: TGTGCCAGCAGCATAGGACAGGGGGGACGGGAAAAACTGTTTTTT. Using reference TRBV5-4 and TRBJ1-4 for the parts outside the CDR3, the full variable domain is ETGVTQSPTHLIKTRGQQVTLRCSSQSGHNTVSWYQQALGQGPQFIFQYYREEENGRGNFPPRFSGLQFPNYSSELNVNALELDDSALYLCASSIGQGGREKLFFGSGTQLSVL.

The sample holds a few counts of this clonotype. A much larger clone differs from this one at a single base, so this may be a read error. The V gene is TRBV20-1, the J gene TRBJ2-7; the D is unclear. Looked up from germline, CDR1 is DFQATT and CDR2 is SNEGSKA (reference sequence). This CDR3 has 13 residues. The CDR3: CSAQVGSTYKQYF. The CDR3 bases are TGCAGTGCCCAGGTCGGTTCTACCTACAAGCAGTACTTC.

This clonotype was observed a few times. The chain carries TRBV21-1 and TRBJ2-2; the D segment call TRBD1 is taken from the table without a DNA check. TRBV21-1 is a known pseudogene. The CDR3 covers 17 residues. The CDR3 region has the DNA TGTGCCAGCAGCAGAGACCGGGACAGGGGTTTGTCCGGGGAGCTGTTTTTT. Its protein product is CASSRDRDRGLSGELFF.

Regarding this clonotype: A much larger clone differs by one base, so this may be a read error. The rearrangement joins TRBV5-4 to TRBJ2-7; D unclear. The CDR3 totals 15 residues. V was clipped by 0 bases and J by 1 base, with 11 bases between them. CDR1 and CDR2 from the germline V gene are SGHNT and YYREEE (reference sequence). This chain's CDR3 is CASSLDGTRSYEQYF. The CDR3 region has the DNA TGTGCCAGCAGCTTGGACGGAACCCGGTCCTACGAGCAGTACTTC.